The 28 T cell receptor beta chains below come from one sample, sequenced in a study of blood T cell repertoires in COVID-19. The data were produced by immunoSEQ multiplex PCR, yet TCRdb's version contains in-frame clones alone and is incomplete. The table shows just over 300,000 clones, with 80% to 90% occurring only once. The material sequenced was PBMCs or T cells enriched from blood (not recorded which). These receptors were collected from a man aged 30 to 39 who had recovered from COVID-19.

This clone was seen once. The rearrangement uses TRBV2 and TRBJ1-6; the D gene is possibly TRBD1 (6 bases). This CDR3 is 14 amino acids long. Germline assignment: CDR1 SNHLY and CDR2 FYNNEI. V lost 6 bases and J 5 bases, leaving 11 bases between the germline ends. Here the CDR3 DNA reads TGTGCCAGCAGGGGAACAGGGAATAATTCACCCCTCCACTTT. Amino acid sequence: CASRGTGNNSPLHF.

This chain links TRBV19 with TRBJ1-4, with TRBD1 identical over 7 bases. The CDR3 runs to 14 residues. The germline V gene has CDR1 LNHDA and CDR2 SQIVND (reference sequence). V dropped 6 bases and J dropped 8; count of bases not matched to a gene: 9. CDR3 nucleotide sequence: TGTGCCAGTAGGGACAGGTACCGTGGGGAAAAACTGTTTTTT. Its translation: CASRDRYRGEKLFF. Variable domain in full (rest from reference TRBV19 and TRBJ1-4): DGGITQSPKYLFRKEGQNVTLSCEQNLNHDAMYWYRQDPGQGLRLIYYSQIVNDFQKGDIAEGYSVSREKKESFPLTVTSAQKNPTAFYLCASRDRYRGEKLFFGSGTQLSVL.

Details on this clone: Within the sample, other DNA sequences also encode this same CDR3. The chain links TRBV6-5 to TRBJ2-7; 10 positions match TRBD1. The V and J ends lost 6 bases and 3 bases, in that order; junction bases with no gene match: 2. The CDR3 runs to 13 residues. Germline V gene data show CDR1 as MNHEY and CDR2 as SVGAGI. The CDR3 protein is CASRRTGGYEQYF. CDR3 nucleotides: TGTGCCAGCAGAAGGACAGGGGGCTACGAGCAGTACTTC.

The rearrangement joins TRBV19 to TRBJ1-6, with a tentative D call TRBD1 (6 bases). V was pared by 0 bases and J by 2 bases, with 11 bases between. Germline CDR1 LNHDA, CDR2 SQIVND (reference sequence). CDR3 length equals 17 residues. This chain's CDR3 is CASSIDMKGAYNSPLHF. The CDR3 bases are TGTGCCAGTAGTATAGACATGAAGGGGGCCTATAATTCACCCCTCCACTTT.

This chain uses TRBV29-1 with TRBJ1-2; D is perhaps TRBD1 (6 bases). The V and J ends lost 0 bases and 2 bases respectively, with 16 bases between them. The CDR3 extends over 16 amino acids. In germline, CDR1 is SQVTM, CDR2 ANQGSEA. The DNA for the CDR3 is TGCAGCGTTGAAGATTATGAGGGGGAGCGCAACTATGGCTACACCTTC. Encoded protein: CSVEDYEGERNYGYTF.

J is TRBJ2-5 and V is TRBV10-3, with 8 bases matching TRBD2. The J segment lost 1 base and the V segment lost 0 bases, leaving 7 bases of the junction unmatched. The CDR3 loop spans 17 amino acids. Germline CDR1 ENHRY, CDR2 SYGVKD. DNA of the CDR3: TGTGCCATCAGTGAGTCAAGTAGCGGGGCCCTCCAAGAGACCCAGTACTTC. Translation gives CAISESSSGALQETQYF.

This clone occurred a few times. The V and J genes are TRBV5-1 and TRBJ2-7; TRBD2 agrees at 7 bases. V lost 1 base, J lost 4 bases, and 5 bases stayed unmatched. Germline CDR1 SGHRS, CDR2 YFSETQ. The CDR3 contains 14 residues. CDR3 bases: TGCGCCAGCAGCTTGACGGGACTACCTTACGAGCAGTACTTC. This codes for CASSLTGLPYEQYF.

The chain combines TRBV5-1 with TRBJ2-7, with TRBD1 as a possible D gene (5 bases). Trimming took 5 bases from V and 3 from J, leaving 15 bases between them. The CDR3 length is 14 residues. CDR1 and CDR2 (germline): SGHRS, YFSETQ. As DNA, the CDR3 is TGCGCCAGCAGGCCACCAGGGAACGGCTACGAGCAGTACTTC. Its protein is CASRPPGNGYEQYF. Based on the CDR3 plus reference TRBV5-1 and TRBJ2-7, the full variable domain is KAGVTQTPRYLIKTRGQQVTLSCSPISGHRSVSWYQQTPGQGLQFLFEYFSETQRNKGNFPGRFSGRQFSNSRSEMNVSTLELGDSALYLCASRPPGNGYEQYFGPGTRLTVT.

V usage is TRBV7-9 and J usage is TRBJ1-6; tentatively, D is TRBD1 (5 bases). Deletions cut 6 bases from V and 14 bases from J, with 23 bases between. CDR1 and CDR2 (germline): SEHNR, FQNEAQ (reference sequence). The CDR3 consists of 15 residues. CDR3 loop: CASSPTQGGDSTLHF. The DNA of the CDR3 is TGTGCCAGCAGTCCTACTCAGGGAGGGGATTCCACCCTCCACTTT.

V usage is TRBV5-4 and J usage is TRBJ1-6, with 9 bases that match TRBD1. V was clipped by 2 bases and J by 9 bases; unmatched bases: 9. From germline, CDR1 is SGHNT and CDR2 YYREEE (reference sequence). This CDR3 spans 16 amino acids. The CDR3 sequence: CASSFSGTGPTSPLHF. The CDR3 bases are TGTGCCAGCAGCTTTTCAGGGACAGGGCCCACTTCACCCCTCCACTTT.

This chain links TRBV18 with TRBJ1-2; TRBD1 agrees at 8 bases. Germline-derived CDR1 and CDR2 are KGHSH and LQKENI. There are 15 residues in the CDR3. V dropped 2 bases and J dropped 3; count of bases not matched to a gene: 5. CDR3 DNA: TGTGCCAGCTCACCAACACCGGGACAGGACTATGGCTACACCTTC. Amino acids: CASSPTPGQDYGYTF.

DNA of the CDR3: TGTGCCAGCAGCTCGAGGGACAGGGCGGGGACAGATACGCAGTATTTT. Its translation: CASSSRDRAGTDTQYF. The V call is TRBV7-9, the J call TRBJ2-3, with TRBD1 matching over 9 bases. The CDR3 has 16 amino acids. V was clipped by 4 bases and J by 3 bases; unmatched bases: 8. CDR1 is SEHNR, CDR2 FQNEAQ, per germline (reference sequence).

This clone is a singleton in its sample. The chain links TRBV30 to TRBJ1-1, with 8 bases that match TRBD1. The J segment lost 7 bases and the V segment lost 8 bases, leaving 9 bases of the junction unmatched. The germline CDR1 and CDR2 sequences are GTSNPN and SVGIG (reference sequence). The CDR3 consists of 12 residues. In DNA, the CDR3 is TGTGCCCGGGGGACAGGTGGGGATGAAGCTTTCTTT. It is translated as CARGTGGDEAFF.

The chain combines TRBV18 with TRBJ1-1, with D unresolved. V was cut by 4 bases and J by 11 bases, with 17 bases left in between. Germline lookup yields CDR1 KGHSH and CDR2 LQKENI. The CDR3 has 13 residues. DNA for the CDR3: TGTGCCAGCTCACGCACTTTCGGGGTCGAGGCTTTCTTT. Its protein product is CASSRTFGVEAFF.

The chain joins TRBV19 to TRBJ2-2; possibly TRBD2 for D (6 bases). The CDR3 length is 15 residues. Trimming cost V 6 bases and J 1 base, with 12 bases left between them. Germline assignment: CDR1 LNHDA and CDR2 SQIVND (reference sequence). The CDR3 spells CASRVTSLNTGELFF. CDR3 sequence (DNA): TGTGCCAGTAGAGTGACTAGTTTGAACACCGGGGAGCTGTTTTTT.

V is TRBV6-5 and J is TRBJ1-5; TRBD1 matches at 7 bases. The ends lost 5 bases at V and 6 bases at J; junction bases unmatched: 4. The CDR3 covers 13 residues. Germline V lookup: CDR1 MNHEY, CDR2 SVGAGI. CDR3 sequence: CASSRQGGQPQHF. The CDR3 region has the DNA TGTGCCAGCAGTCGACAGGGTGGTCAGCCCCAGCATTTT.

This chain uses TRBV19 with TRBJ1-2; D unclear. Germline V gene lookup returns CDR1 LNHDA and CDR2 SQIVND (reference sequence). V was cut by 0 bases and J by 7 bases, with 18 bases left in between. The CDR3 has 16 residues. The CDR3 sequence is CASSIDLRGLQGGYTF. CDR3 in DNA: TGTGCCAGTAGTATAGATCTGAGAGGCCTCCAAGGTGGCTACACCTTC. Combining the CDR3 with reference TRBV19 and TRBJ1-2 gives the whole variable domain DGGITQSPKYLFRKEGQNVTLSCEQNLNHDAMYWYRQDPGQGLRLIYYSQIVNDFQKGDIAEGYSVSREKKESFPLTVTSAQKNPTAFYLCASSIDLRGLQGGYTFGSGTRLTVV.

The J gene is TRBJ2-7, the V gene TRBV11-2; the D gene is possibly TRBD2 (5 bases). The CDR3 has 11 amino acids. Germline V gene data show CDR1 as SGHAT and CDR2 as FQNNGV. V was cut by 5 bases and J by 6 bases, with 8 bases left in between. CDR3 coding DNA: TGTGCCAGCAGCCTAGCTTCCGAGCAGTACTTC. It specifies CASSLASEQYF.

The genes are TRBV18 and TRBJ1-1; 7 bases map to TRBD1. Germline values: CDR1 KGHSH, CDR2 LQKENI. After removal of 2 bases from V and 12 bases from J, the junction contained 6 bases not matched to a gene. This CDR3 region has 12 residues. Written as DNA, the CDR3 is TGTGCCAGCTCACCAGAGACAGGGCGGACTTTCTTT. Translated, it gives CASSPETGRTFF. Looking up the rest from reference TRBV18 and TRBJ1-1 gives the full variable domain: NAGVMQNPRHLVRRRGQEARLRCSPMKGHSHVYWYRQLPEEGLKFMVYLQKENIIDESGMPKERFSAEFPKEGPSILRIQQVVRGDSAAYFCASSPETGRTFFGQGTRLTVV.

The genes are TRBV7-9 and TRBJ2-3; TRBD1 agrees at 10 bases. The CDR3 spans 15 residues. J was trimmed by 4 bases and V by 5 bases; bases with no gene match: 6. The V gene's germline CDR1 is SEHNR and CDR2 FQNEAQ (reference sequence). Written as DNA, the CDR3 is TGTGCCAGCAGCGAGGGACAGGGGTCATCAGATACGCAGTATTTT. This gives the protein CASSEGQGSSDTQYF. The full variable domain, completed using reference TRBV7-9 and TRBJ2-3, is DTGVSQNPRHKITKRGQNVTFRCDPISEHNRLYWYRQTLGQGPEFLTYFQNEAQLEKSRLLSDRFSAERPKGSFSTLEIQRTEQGDSAMYLCASSEGQGSSDTQYFGPGTRLTVL.

CDR3 nucleotide sequence: TGTGCCAGCTCACCACGTCTGATTAGCGGGAGTCCGACCGGGGAGCTGTTTTTT. This translates into CASSPRLISGSPTGELFF. V is TRBV18 and J is TRBJ2-2; 9 bases line up with TRBD2. V trimming: 1 base; J trimming: 5 bases; junction bases outside the gene matches: 11. The CDR3 extends over 18 amino acids. Germline CDR1 reads KGHSH; CDR2 reads LQKENI. Full variable domain (missing parts from reference TRBV18 and TRBJ2-2): NAGVMQNPRHLVRRRGQEARLRCSPMKGHSHVYWYRQLPEEGLKFMVYLQKENIIDESGMPKERFSAEFPKEGPSILRIQQVVRGDSAAYFCASSPRLISGSPTGELFFGEGSRLTVL.

The chain uses TRBV4-1 and TRBJ1-6; D not resolved. The germline V and J ends were trimmed by 7 bases and 8 bases, with 15 bases remaining between them. The V gene's germline CDR1 is MGHRA and CDR2 YSYEKL. The CDR3 sequence is 14 residues long. The chain's CDR3 is CASKPLVVDSPLHF. The CDR3 coding sequence is TGCGCCAGCAAGCCGCTGGTTGTTGATTCACCCCTCCACTTT.

The chain combines TRBV6-5 with TRBJ1-1, with TRBD1 matching 9 bases. The CDR3 runs to 15 residues. Unmatched junction bases numbered 6, after V lost 2 bases and J lost 5 bases. In germline, CDR1 is MNHEY, CDR2 SVGAGI. The DNA for the CDR3 is TGTGCCAGCAGTTACAAACGGACAGGGGTAACTGAAGCTTTCTTT. Its translation: CASSYKRTGVTEAFF.

V gene TRBV18 combines with J gene TRBJ1-1; the match to TRBD1 covers 10 bases. J was trimmed by 6 bases and V by 2 bases; bases with no gene match: 6. CDR1 and CDR2 from the germline V gene are KGHSH and LQKENI. The CDR3 loop spans 15 amino acids. The CDR3 is CASSPARQGASEAFF. The DNA of the CDR3 is TGTGCCAGCTCACCAGCCAGACAGGGGGCCTCTGAAGCTTTCTTT. The full variable domain, with the rest looked up from reference TRBV18 and TRBJ1-1, is NAGVMQNPRHLVRRRGQEARLRCSPMKGHSHVYWYRQLPEEGLKFMVYLQKENIIDESGMPKERFSAEFPKEGPSILRIQQVVRGDSAAYFCASSPARQGASEAFFGQGTRLTVV.

This clone was observed at least ten times. The junction shows a germline mismatch at one end, possibly a read error. The chain joins TRBV4-2 to TRBJ1-2, with D possibly TRBD1 on 6 matching bases. Germline assignment: CDR1 LGHNA and CDR2 YNFKEQ. This CDR3 has 13 amino acids. The CDR3 DNA follows: TGTGCCAGCAGCCAAGAAAGGAACAGGGTGGGGAACTTC. Translation: CASSQERNRVGNF.

The chain is built from TRBV30 and TRBJ2-1; the D gene is possibly TRBD1 (5 bases). Trimming stripped 1 base from V and 8 bases from J, with 12 bases between. Looked up from germline, CDR1 is GTSNPN and CDR2 is SVGIG (reference sequence). The CDR3 has 13 residues. CDR3 region: CAWSGDWGYEQFF. The DNA of the CDR3 is TGTGCCTGGAGTGGAGACTGGGGCTATGAGCAGTTCTTC.

The J gene is TRBJ2-1, the V gene TRBV10-2, with 8 nucleotides matching TRBD2. The CDR3 runs 14 residues. Trimming cost V 11 bases and J 6 bases; bases outside gene matches: 12. Germline V CDR1 and CDR2: WSHSY, SAAADI. The CDR3 reads CAVTPGTRSNEQFF. The DNA for the CDR3 is TGCGCCGTCACCCCCGGGACTAGATCCAATGAGCAGTTCTTC.

The V call is TRBV30, the J call TRBJ2-3; TRBD2 matches 9 bases. Germline CDR1 GTSNPN, CDR2 SVGIG (reference sequence). J gave up 2 bases and V 4 bases, and 1 base lay outside the gene matches. The CDR3 runs 13 residues. The DNA of the CDR3 is TGTGCCTGGACTAGCGGGGTCACAGATACGCAGTATTTT. It translates to CAWTSGVTDTQYF.